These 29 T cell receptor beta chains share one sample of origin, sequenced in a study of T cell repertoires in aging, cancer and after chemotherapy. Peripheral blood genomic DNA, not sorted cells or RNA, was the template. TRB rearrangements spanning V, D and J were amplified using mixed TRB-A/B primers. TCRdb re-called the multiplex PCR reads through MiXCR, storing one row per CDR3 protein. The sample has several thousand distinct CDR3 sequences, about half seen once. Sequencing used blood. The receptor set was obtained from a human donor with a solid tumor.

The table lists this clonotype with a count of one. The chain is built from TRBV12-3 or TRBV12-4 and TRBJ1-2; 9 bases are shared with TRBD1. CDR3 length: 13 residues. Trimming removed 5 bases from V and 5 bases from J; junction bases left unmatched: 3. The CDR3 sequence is CASSEGQGYGYTF. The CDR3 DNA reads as TGTGCCAGCAGTGAGGGACAGGGTTATGGCTACACCTTC.

CDR3 region: CAISERVSGAGETQYF. The DNA for the CDR3 is TGTGCCATCAGTGAGAGGGTTAGCGGAGCCGGGGAGACCCAGTACTTC. J is TRBJ2-5 and V is TRBV10-3, with D possibly TRBD2 on 6 matching bases. Germline CDR1 reads ENHRY; CDR2 reads SYGVKD. Trimming removed 2 bases at V and 5 bases at J, with 18 bases between. This CDR3 spans 16 amino acids.

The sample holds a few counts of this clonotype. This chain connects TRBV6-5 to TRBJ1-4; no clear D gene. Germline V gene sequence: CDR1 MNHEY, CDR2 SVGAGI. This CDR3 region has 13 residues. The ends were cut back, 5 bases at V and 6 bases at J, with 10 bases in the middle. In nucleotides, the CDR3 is TGTGCCAGCAGTCAAACCCTTGATGAAAAACTGTTTTTT. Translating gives CASSQTLDEKLFF.

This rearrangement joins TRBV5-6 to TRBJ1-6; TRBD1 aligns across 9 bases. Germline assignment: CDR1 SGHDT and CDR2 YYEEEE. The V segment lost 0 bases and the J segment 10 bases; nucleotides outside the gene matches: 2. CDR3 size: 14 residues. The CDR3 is CASSLGQGVSPLHF. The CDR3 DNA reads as TGTGCCAGCAGCTTGGGACAGGGGGTGTCACCCCTCCACTTT.

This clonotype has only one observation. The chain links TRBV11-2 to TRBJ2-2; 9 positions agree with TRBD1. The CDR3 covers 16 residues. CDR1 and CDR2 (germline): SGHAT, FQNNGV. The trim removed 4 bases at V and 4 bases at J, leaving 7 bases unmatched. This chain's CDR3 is CASSSQGARGTGELFF. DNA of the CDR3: TGTGCCAGCAGCTCACAGGGGGCACGTGGCACCGGGGAGCTGTTTTTT.

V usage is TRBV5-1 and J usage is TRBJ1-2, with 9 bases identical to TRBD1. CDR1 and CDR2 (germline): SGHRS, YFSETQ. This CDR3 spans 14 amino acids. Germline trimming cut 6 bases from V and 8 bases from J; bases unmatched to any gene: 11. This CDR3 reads CASNPWTGAAGYTF. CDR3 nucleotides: TGCGCCAGCAACCCCTGGACAGGGGCGGCAGGCTACACCTTC.

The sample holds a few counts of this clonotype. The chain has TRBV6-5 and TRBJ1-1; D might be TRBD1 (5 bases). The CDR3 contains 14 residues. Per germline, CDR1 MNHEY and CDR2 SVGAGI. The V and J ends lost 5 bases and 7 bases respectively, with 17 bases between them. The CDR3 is CASSHTSGRNEAFF. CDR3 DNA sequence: TGTGCCAGCAGTCATACCTCGGGACGGAATGAAGCTTTCTTT.

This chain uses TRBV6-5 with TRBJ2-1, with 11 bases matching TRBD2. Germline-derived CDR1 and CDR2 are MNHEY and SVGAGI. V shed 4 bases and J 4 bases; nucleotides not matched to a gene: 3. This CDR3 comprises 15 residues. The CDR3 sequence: CASSFTSGRYNEQFF. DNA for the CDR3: TGTGCCAGCAGTTTTACTAGCGGGAGATACAATGAGCAGTTCTTC.

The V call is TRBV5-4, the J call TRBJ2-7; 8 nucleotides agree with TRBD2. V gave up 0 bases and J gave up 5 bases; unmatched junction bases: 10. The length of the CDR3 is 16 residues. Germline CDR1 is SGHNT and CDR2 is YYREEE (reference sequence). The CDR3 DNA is TGTGCCAGCAGCTTGGCCGCAACGGGAGGGTATAACGAGCAGTACTTC. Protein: CASSLAATGGYNEQYF. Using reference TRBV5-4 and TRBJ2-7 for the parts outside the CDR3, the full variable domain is ETGVTQSPTHLIKTRGQQVTLRCSSQSGHNTVSWYQQALGQGPQFIFQYYREEENGRGNFPPRFSGLQFPNYSSELNVNALELDDSALYLCASSLAATGGYNEQYFGPGTRLTVT.

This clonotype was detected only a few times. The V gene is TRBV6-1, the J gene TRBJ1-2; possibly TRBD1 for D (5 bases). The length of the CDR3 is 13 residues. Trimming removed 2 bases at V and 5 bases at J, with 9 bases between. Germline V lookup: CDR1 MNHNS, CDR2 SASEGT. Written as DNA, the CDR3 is TGTGCCAGCAGTGAATGGGGGGAATATGGCTACACCTTC. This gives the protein CASSEWGEYGYTF.

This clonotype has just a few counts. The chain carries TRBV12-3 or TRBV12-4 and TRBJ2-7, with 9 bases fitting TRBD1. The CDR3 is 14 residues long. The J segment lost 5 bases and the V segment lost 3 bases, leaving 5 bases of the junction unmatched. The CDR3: CASSFGTGRNEQYF. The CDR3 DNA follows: TGTGCCAGCAGTTTCGGGACAGGGAGAAACGAGCAGTACTTC.

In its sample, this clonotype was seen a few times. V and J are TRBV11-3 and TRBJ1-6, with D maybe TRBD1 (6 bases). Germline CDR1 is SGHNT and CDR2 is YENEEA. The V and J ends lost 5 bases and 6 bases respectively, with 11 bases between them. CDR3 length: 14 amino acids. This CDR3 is CASSRGQPNSPLHF. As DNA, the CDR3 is TGTGCCAGCAGCCGCGGACAGCCTAATTCACCCCTCCACTTT.

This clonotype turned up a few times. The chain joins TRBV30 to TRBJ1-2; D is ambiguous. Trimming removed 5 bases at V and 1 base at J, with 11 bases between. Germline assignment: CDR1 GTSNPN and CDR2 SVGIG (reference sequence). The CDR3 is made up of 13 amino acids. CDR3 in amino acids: CAWGGWDNYGYTF. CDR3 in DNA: TGTGCCTGGGGAGGGTGGGATAACTATGGCTACACCTTC.

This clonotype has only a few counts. The CDR3 protein is CASSLAAGTKNIQYF. CDR3 bases: TGTGCCAGCAGTTTGGCCGCGGGAACCAAAAACATTCAGTACTTC. The chain has TRBV12-3 or TRBV12-4 and TRBJ2-4, with D perhaps TRBD2 (6 bases). The ends were cut back, 3 bases at V and 2 bases at J, with 11 bases in the middle. The length of the CDR3 is 15 residues.

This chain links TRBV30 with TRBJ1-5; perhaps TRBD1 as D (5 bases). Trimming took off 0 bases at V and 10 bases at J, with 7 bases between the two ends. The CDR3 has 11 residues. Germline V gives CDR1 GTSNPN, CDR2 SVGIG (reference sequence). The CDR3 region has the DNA TGTGCCTGGAGTGTAAGGGGTCCCCAGCATTTT. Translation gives CAWSVRGPQHF.

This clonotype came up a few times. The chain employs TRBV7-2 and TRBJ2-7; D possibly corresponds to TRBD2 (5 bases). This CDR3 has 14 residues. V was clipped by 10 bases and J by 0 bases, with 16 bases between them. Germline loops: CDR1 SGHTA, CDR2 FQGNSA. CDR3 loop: CATTKDWSSYEQYF. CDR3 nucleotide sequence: TGTGCCACCACTAAGGACTGGAGCTCCTACGAGCAGTACTTC.

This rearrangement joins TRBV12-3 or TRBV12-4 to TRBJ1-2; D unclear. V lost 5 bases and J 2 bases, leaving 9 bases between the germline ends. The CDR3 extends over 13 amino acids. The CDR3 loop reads CASSPVRNYGYTF. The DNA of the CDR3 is TGTGCCAGCAGTCCAGTCAGAAACTATGGCTACACCTTC.

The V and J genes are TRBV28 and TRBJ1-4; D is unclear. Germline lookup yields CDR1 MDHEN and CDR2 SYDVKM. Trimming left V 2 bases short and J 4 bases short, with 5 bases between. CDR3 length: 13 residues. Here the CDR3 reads CASSLNRNEKLFF. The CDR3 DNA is TGTGCCAGCAGTTTAAACCGTAATGAAAAACTGTTTTTT.

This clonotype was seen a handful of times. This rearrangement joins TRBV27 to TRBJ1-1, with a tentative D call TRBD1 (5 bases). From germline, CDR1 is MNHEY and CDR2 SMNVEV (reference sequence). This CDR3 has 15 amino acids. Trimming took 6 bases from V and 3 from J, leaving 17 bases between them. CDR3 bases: TGTGCCAGCAGCCTTTATCGGAGAGGGGACACTGAAGCTTTCTTT. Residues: CASSLYRRGDTEAFF.

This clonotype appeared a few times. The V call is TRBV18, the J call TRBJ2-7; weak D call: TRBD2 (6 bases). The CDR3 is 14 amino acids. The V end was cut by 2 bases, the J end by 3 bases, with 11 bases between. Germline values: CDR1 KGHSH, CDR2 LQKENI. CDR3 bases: TGTGCCAGCTCACCAGGGAGGTCCCGCTACGAGCAGTACTTC. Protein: CASSPGRSRYEQYF.

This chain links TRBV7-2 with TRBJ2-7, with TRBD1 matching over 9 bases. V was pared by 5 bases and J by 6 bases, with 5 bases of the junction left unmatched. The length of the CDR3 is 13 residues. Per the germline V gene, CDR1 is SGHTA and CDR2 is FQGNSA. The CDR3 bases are TGTGCCAGCAGCGTGGGACAGGGTTTCGAGCAGTACTTC. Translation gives CASSVGQGFEQYF.

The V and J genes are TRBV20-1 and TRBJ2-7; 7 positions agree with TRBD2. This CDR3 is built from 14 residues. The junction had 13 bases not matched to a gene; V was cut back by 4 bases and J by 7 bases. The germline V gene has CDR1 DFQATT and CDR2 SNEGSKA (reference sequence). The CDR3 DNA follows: TGCAGTGCTATTGGGTGGGGAGTCGGGGGGGAGCAGTACTTC. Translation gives CSAIGWGVGGEQYF.

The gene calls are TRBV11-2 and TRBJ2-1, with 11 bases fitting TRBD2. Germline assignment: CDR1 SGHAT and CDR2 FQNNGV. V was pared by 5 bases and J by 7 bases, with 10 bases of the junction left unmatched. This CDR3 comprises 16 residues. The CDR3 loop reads CASSPRLAGIWNEQFF. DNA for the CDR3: TGTGCCAGCAGCCCCAGACTAGCGGGAATATGGAATGAGCAGTTCTTC.

CDR3 loop: CASSYSRARDTEAFF. In DNA, the CDR3 is TGTGCCAGCAGTTACTCGAGGGCAAGGGACACTGAAGCTTTCTTT. The chain couples TRBV6-5 to TRBJ1-1, with no clear D. The CDR3 spans 15 residues. CDR1 is MNHEY and CDR2 is SVGAGI in the germline V gene. Trimming pared 0 bases from V and 3 bases from J, leaving 11 bases between.

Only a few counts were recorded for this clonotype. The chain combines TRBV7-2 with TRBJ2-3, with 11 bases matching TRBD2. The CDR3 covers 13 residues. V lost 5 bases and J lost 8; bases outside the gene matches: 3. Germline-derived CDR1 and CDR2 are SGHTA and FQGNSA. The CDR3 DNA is TGTGCCAGCAGCCCTACTAGCGGGAGTACGCAGTATTTT. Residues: CASSPTSGSTQYF.

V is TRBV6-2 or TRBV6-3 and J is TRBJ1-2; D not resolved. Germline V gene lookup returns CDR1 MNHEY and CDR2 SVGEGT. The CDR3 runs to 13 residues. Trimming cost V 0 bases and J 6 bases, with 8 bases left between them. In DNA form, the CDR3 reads TGTGCCAGCAGTTACTCAGCCGGGAATGGCTACACCTTC. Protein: CASSYSAGNGYTF.

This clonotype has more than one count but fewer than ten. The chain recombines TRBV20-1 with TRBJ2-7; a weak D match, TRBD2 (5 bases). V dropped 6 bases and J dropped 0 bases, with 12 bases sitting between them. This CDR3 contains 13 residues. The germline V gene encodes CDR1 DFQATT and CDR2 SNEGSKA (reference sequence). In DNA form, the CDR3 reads TGCAGTGCGATCGCCGGGAACTCCTACGAGCAGTACTTC. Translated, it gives CSAIAGNSYEQYF.

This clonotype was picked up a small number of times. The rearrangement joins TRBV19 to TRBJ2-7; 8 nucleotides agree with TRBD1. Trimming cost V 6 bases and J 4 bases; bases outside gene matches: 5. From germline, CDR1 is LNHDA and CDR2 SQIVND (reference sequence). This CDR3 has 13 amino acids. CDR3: CASSPDRGYEQYF. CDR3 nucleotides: TGTGCCAGTAGCCCAGACAGGGGATACGAGCAGTACTTC.

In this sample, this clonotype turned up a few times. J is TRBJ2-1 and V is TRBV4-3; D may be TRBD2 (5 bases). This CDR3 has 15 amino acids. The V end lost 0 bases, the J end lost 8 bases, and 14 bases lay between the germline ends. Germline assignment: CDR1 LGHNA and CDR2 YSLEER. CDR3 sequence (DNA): TGCGCCAGCAGCCAAGAAGGGAGAGGAGATCATGAGCAGTTCTTC. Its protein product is CASSQEGRGDHEQFF.